The 8 T cell receptor beta chains listed next were all sequenced from one sample in a study of blood T cell repertoires in COVID-19 (TCRdb year 2020). Library preparation used the immunoSEQ multiplex PCR assay. The table was pulled from immuneACCESS by TCRdb, which kept in-frame rearrangements only. Such tables lose some clones; where checked, under half of the loss comes from unresolved V genes, and the rest has no known cause. In this sample the table shows 180,000 or so clones, around 76% of which occur a single time. The ten largest make up roughly 8.1% of the sample. The sample taken for sequencing was peripheral blood. The receptors originated from a woman between 65 and 79 years old with acute or convalescent COVID-19.

This rearrangement joins TRBV18 to TRBJ1-2; 9 bases are shared with TRBD1. CDR1 and CDR2 from the germline V gene are KGHSH and LQKENI. This CDR3 is 15 amino acids long. After removal of 3 bases from V and 5 bases from J, the junction contained 7 bases not matched to a gene. CDR3 DNA sequence: TGTGCCAGCTCACCGACCGGACAGGGGAAATATGGCTACACCTTC. This codes for CASSPTGQGKYGYTF.

This clone has just one count. This chain uses TRBV11-2 with TRBJ2-4; TRBD2 agrees at 9 bases. There are 15 residues in the CDR3. Germline-derived CDR1 and CDR2 are SGHAT and FQNNGV. V lost 4 bases and J lost 9; bases outside the gene matches: 10. The CDR3 DNA is TGTGCCAGCAGCTCTGCGGGGGGGGCCTCGGCCATTCAGTACTTC. This gives the protein CASSSAGGASAIQYF.

V is TRBV2 and J is TRBJ1-3; D remains unclear. Germline-derived CDR1 and CDR2 are SNHLY and FYNNEI. The CDR3 length is 16 residues. V was trimmed by 0 bases and J by 4 bases, leaving 13 bases between them. CDR3 DNA: TGTGCCAGCAGTGAAGCAGAATCGGGGTCAGGAAACACCATATATTTT. Its translation: CASSEAESGSGNTIYF.

This clone showed up just once. V usage is TRBV11-2 and J usage is TRBJ2-3; D is unresolved. The CDR3 runs 14 residues. Between the trimmed V and J ends, which lost 1 base and 6 bases, there was a span of 11 bases. Germline values: CDR1 SGHAT, CDR2 FQNNGV. The CDR3 bases are TGTGCCAGCAGCTTAGCTCGCGGCTGGGATACGCAGTATTTT. It yields the protein CASSLARGWDTQYF.

This rearrangement joins TRBV28 to TRBJ1-1; 8 bases map to TRBD1. V lost 11 bases to trimming and J lost 0 bases; unmatched junction nucleotides: 8. This CDR3 has 14 residues. Germline V gene data show CDR1 as MDHEN and CDR2 as SYDVKM. CDR3 nucleotides: TGTGCCGGCGGACAGGGCGATATGAACACTGAAGCTTTCTTT. Residues: CAGGQGDMNTEAFF.

Notes on this clone: At the DNA level, this CDR3 is encoded by other sequences in the same sample as well. V gene TRBV30 combines with J gene TRBJ1-5; D may be TRBD1 (6 bases). CDR3 length equals 14 residues. Trimming removed 3 bases at V and 2 bases at J, with 11 bases between. CDR1 and CDR2 from the germline V gene are GTSNPN and SVGIG (reference sequence). Here the CDR3 DNA reads TGTGCCTGGAGGGGGGCAGGAGGCAATCAGCCCCAGCATTTT. It translates to CAWRGAGGNQPQHF.

The sample holds a few counts of this clone. The V call is TRBV30, the J call TRBJ1-6; D is ambiguous. Germline V gives CDR1 GTSNPN, CDR2 SVGIG (reference sequence). CDR3 length equals 14 residues. Trimming cost V 1 base and J 7 bases, with 11 bases left between them. Here the CDR3 reads CAWSAGIGNSPLHF. Here the CDR3 DNA reads TGTGCCTGGAGTGCGGGGATTGGAAATTCACCCCTCCACTTT.

This rearrangement joins TRBV9 to TRBJ1-6; no reliable D call. This CDR3 is 16 amino acids long. The germline V and J ends were trimmed by 3 bases and 0 bases, with 10 bases remaining between them. CDR1 SGDLS and CDR2 YYNGEE come from the germline V gene. The CDR3 reads CASSAHGGSYNSPLHF. The CDR3 DNA reads as TGTGCCAGCAGCGCACACGGCGGCTCCTATAATTCACCCCTCCACTTT.